Listed below are T cell receptor beta chains from one sample, sequenced in a study of blood T cell repertoires in COVID-19. Measured with immunoSEQ multiplex PCR; TCRdb has only the in-frame clones, and not every one. Of approximately 190,000 clones listed, 65% to 85% are singletons. Sequencing was carried out using peripheral blood. All receptors derive from a woman aged 25 to 39 with acute or convalescent COVID-19. Each CDR3 is given with its conserved first and last residue. A D gene is named only where the DNA matches it firmly. Not every row has a clone size; where given, it reads once, few, many or a size class.

d_call	j_call	v_call	clone_size	cdr3_length	cdr3_aa	cdr3_nt
TRBD2	TRBJ2-7	TRBV29-1	.	15	CSVVEAGVGTYEQYF	TGCAGCGTTGTGGAAGCGGGAGTAGGGACCTACGAGCAGTACTTC
.	TRBJ2-7	TRBV7-2	.	14	CASSLVFGDYEQYF	TGTGCCAGCAGCTTAGTATTCGGGGACTACGAGCAGTACTTC
TRBD2	TRBJ2-3	TRBV19	.	16	CASSTDQRGGTDTQYF	TGTGCCAGTAGTACGGACCAGCGGGGGGGCACAGATACGCAGTATTTT
TRBD1	TRBJ2-3	TRBV28	.	14	CASSRQGGTDTQYF	TGTGCCAGCAGTCGACAGGGAGGCACAGATACGCAGTATTTT
.	TRBJ2-5	TRBV10-3	few	12	CAISESRKTQYF	TGTGCCATCAGTGAGTCGAGAAAGACCCAGTACTTC
.	TRBJ1-1	TRBV27	once	14	CASSLGWGGTEAFF	TGTGCCAGCAGCCTTGGGTGGGGAGGCACTGAAGCTTTCTTT
.	TRBJ2-5	TRBV6-5	.	14	CASSYRLAEETQYF	TGTGCCAGCAGTTACAGGTTGGCGGAAGAGACCCAGTACTTC
TRBD2	TRBJ2-7	TRBV11-2	.	15	CASSLLSGSSYEQYF	TGTGCCAGCAGCTTATTAAGCGGGAGCTCCTACGAGCAGTACTTC
TRBD1	TRBJ1-4	TRBV30	.	16	CAWTEDPGTGSEKLFF	TGTGCCTGGACCGAGGATCCCGGGACAGGGAGTGAAAAACTGTTTTTT
.	TRBJ2-7	TRBV6-2/TRBV6-3	.	12	CASSYPSSGQYF	TGTGCCAGCAGTTATCCCTCCAGCGGGCAGTACTTC
TRBD1	TRBJ1-2	TRBV9	.	16	CASSVVPGQGMRGYTF	TGTGCCAGCAGCGTTGTCCCGGGACAGGGGATGAGGGGCTACACCTTC